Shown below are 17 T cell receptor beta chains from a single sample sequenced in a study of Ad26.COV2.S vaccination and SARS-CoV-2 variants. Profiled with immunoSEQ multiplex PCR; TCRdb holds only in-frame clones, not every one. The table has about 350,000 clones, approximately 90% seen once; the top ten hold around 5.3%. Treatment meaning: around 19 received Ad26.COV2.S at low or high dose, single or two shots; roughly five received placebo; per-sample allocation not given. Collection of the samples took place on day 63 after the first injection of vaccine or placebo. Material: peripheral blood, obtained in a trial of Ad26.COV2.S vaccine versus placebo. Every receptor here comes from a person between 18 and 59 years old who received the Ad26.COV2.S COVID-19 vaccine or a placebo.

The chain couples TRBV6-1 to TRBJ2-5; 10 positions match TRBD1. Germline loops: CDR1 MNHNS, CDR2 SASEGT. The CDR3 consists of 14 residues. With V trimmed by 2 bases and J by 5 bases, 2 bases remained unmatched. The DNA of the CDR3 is TGTGCCAGCAGTGAAAGGACAGGGGGGGAGACCCAGTACTTC. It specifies CASSERTGGETQYF.

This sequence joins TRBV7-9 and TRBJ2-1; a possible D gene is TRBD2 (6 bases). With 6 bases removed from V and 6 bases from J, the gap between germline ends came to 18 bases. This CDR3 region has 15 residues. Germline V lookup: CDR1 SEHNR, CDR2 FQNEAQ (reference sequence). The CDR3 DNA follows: TGTGCCAGCAGGGGTCGGGAGCAGTCCATCAATGAGCAGTTCTTC. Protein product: CASRGREQSINEQFF.

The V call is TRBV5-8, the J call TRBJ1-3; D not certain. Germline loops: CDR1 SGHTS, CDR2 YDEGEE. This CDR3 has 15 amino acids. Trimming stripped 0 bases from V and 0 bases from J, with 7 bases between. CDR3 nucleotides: TGTGCCAGCAGCTTGGAACTCCTCTCTGGAAACACCATATATTTT. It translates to CASSLELLSGNTIYF.

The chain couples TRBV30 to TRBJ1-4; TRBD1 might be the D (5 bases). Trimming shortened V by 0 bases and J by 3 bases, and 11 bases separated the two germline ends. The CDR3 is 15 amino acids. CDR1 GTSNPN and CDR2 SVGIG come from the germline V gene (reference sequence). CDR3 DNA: TGTGCCTGGAGTGTACTTGGGACGGCTAATGAAAAACTGTTTTTT. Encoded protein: CAWSVLGTANEKLFF.

The CDR3: CASSLTSGTQLYEQYF. The CDR3 DNA is TGTGCCAGCAGCTTAACTAGCGGGACTCAACTCTACGAGCAGTACTTC. This chain uses TRBV7-9 with TRBJ2-7, with 10 bases matching TRBD2. After removal of 2 bases from V and 3 bases from J, the junction contained 7 bases not matched to a gene. CDR3 length equals 16 residues. Germline assignment: CDR1 SEHNR and CDR2 FQNEAQ (reference sequence).

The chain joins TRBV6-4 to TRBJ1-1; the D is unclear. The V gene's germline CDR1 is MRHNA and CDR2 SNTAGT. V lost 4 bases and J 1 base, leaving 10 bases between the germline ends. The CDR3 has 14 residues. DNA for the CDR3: TGTGCCAGCAGTGCCCTCAGTAAGAACACTGAAGCTTTCTTT. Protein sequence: CASSALSKNTEAFF.

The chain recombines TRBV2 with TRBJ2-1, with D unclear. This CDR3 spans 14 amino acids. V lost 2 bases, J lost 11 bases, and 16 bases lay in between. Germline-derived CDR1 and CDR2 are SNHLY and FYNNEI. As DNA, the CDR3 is TGTGCCAGCAGTGAACTGGGCAACGGCATTCAGCAGTTCTTC. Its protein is CASSELGNGIQQFF.

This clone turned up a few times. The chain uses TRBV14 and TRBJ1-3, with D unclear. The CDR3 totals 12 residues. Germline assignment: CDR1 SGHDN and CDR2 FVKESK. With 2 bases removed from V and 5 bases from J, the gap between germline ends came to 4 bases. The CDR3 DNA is TGTGCCAGCAGCCAACAGAGAAACACCATATATTTT. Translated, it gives CASSQQRNTIYF.

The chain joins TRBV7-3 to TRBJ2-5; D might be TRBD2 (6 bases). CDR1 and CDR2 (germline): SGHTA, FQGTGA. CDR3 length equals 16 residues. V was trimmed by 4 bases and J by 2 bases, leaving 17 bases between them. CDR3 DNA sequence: TGTGCCAGCAGCTCCCCCCCTCCTAGCGTTCAAGAGACCCAGTACTTC. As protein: CASSSPPPSVQETQYF. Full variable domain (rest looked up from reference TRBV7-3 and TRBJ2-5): GAGVSQTPSNKVTEKGKYVELRCDPISGHTALYWYRQSLGQGPEFLIYFQGTGAADDSGLPNDRFFAVRPEGSVSTLKIQRTERGDSAVYLCASSSPPPSVQETQYFGPGTRLLVL.

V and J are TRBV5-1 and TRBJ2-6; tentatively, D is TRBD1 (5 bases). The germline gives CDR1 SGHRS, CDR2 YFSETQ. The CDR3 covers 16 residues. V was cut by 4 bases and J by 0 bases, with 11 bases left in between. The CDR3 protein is CASSTGQDSGANVLTF. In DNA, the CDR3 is TGCGCCAGCAGCACAGGACAAGACTCTGGGGCCAACGTCCTGACTTTC.

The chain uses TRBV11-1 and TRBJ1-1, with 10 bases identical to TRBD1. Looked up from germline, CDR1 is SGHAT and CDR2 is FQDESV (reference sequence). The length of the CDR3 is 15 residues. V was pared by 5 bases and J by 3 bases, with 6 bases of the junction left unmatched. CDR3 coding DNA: TGTGCCAGCAGCCTACGGACAGGGGGGTACACTGAAGCTTTCTTT. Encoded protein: CASSLRTGGYTEAFF.

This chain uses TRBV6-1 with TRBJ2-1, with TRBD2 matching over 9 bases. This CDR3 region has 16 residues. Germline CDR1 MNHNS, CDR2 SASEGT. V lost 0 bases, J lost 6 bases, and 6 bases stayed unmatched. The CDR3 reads CASSEAGSGGFNEQFF. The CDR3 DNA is TGTGCCAGCAGTGAAGCGGGCAGCGGGGGGTTCAATGAGCAGTTCTTC.

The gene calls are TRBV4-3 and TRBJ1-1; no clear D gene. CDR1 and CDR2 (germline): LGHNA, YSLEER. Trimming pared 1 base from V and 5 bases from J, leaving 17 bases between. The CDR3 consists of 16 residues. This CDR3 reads CASSQGRTRGRTEAFF. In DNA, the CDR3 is TGCGCCAGCAGCCAAGGCCGGACCCGAGGGCGGACTGAAGCTTTCTTT.

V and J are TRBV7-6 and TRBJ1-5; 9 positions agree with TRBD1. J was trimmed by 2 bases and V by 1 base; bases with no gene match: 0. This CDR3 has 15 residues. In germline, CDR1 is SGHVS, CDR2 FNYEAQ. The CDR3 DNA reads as TGTGCCAGCAGCTTAGGGACAGGGGGCAATCAGCCCCAGCATTTT. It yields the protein CASSLGTGGNQPQHF.

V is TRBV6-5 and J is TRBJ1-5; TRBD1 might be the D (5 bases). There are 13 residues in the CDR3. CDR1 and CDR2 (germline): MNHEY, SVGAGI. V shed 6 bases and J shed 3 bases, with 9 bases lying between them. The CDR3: CASRATANQPQHF. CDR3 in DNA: TGTGCCAGCAGAGCGACAGCCAATCAGCCCCAGCATTTT.

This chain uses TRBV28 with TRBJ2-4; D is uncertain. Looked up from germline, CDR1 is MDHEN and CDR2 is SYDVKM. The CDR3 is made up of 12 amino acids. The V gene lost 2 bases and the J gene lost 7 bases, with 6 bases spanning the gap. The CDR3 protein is CASSLASNIQYF. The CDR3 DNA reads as TGTGCCAGCAGTTTAGCCAGTAACATTCAGTACTTC.

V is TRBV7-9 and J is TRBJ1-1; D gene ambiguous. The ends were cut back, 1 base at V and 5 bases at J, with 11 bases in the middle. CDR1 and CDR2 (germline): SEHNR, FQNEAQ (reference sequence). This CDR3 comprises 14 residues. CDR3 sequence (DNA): TGTGCCAGCAGCTTAGGAAACGTTTGGACTGAAGCTTTCTTT. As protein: CASSLGNVWTEAFF. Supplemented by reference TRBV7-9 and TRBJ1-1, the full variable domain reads DTGVSQNPRHKITKRGQNVTFRCDPISEHNRLYWYRQTLGQGPEFLTYFQNEAQLEKSRLLSDRFSAERPKGSFSTLEIQRTEQGDSAMYLCASSLGNVWTEAFFGQGTRLTVV.